This TCR beta chain was captured in a study of shared clonotypes between healthy human individuals. About the study: The donor group consisted of a couple of women and a few men, aged 18 to 49. Study-wide results and limits: Larger estimated richness was generally seen in naive subsets than in memory subsets. Depth of sequencing was expected to influence donor clonotype sharing.

This was a deep-level run. Only in-frame clones appear in the TCRdb table, and some are missing; sequencing was by immunoSEQ multiplex PCR. The table has about 79,000 clones, over 55% seen once. To note about this clone: Its specificity is unknown.

Germline V gives CDR1 SGHAT, CDR2 FQNNGV. There are 17 residues in the CDR3. V gave up 5 bases and J gave up 4 bases, with 23 bases separating them. This sequence was found in a man younger than 45 in good health. The sequenced material came from memory CD8+ T cells sorted from blood. Documented subset: CD45RO+ cells pooled with CCR7-negative TemRA cells. The genes are TRBV11-2 and TRBJ2-5; TRBD1 or TRBD2 may be the D gene (7 bases each). CDR3 nucleotide sequence: TGTGCCAGCAGCGATAGAACCCAGGGGGAGGGTAGAGAGACCCAGTACTTC. Translated: CASSDRTQGEGRETQYF.